The subject of this entry is one T cell receptor beta chain. Its antigen is not known. The CDR3 has 14 amino acids. Looked up from germline, CDR1 is SGHNT and CDR2 is YENEEA. The V gene lost 4 bases and the J gene lost 6 bases, with 13 bases spanning the gap. This record belongs to a study of cytomegalovirus exposure and HLA in healthy donors. General study results and limits: The authors confirmed in vitro that a few CMV-associated chains were specific for CMV antigens.

Primers for the PCR totalled 60 Vbeta and 13 Jbeta. Sequencing was performed with immunoSEQ multiplex PCR; in TCRdb, only in-frame clones are kept and a portion is missing. The sample yields about 140,000 clones, 76% seen once. The TCR comes from a male donor in good health and CMV-seronegative. Sequenced sample: PBMCs. The chain uses TRBV11-3 and TRBJ2-1; tentative D call: TRBD1 (6 bases). CDR3 sequence (DNA): TGTGCCAGCAGCTCCTCCGGGACACTCAATGAGCAGTTCTTC. Translated, it gives CASSSSGTLNEQFF.